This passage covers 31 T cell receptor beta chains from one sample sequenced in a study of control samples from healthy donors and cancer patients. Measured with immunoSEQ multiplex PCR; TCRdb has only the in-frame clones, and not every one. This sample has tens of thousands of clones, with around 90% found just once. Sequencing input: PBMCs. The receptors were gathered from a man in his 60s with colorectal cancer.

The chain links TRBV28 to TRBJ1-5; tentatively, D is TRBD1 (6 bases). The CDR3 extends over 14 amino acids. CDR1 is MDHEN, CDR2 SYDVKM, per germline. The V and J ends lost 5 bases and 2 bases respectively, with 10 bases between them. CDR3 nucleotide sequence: TGTGCCAGCAGTGGGGGCGTAGGCAATCAGCCCCAGCATTTT. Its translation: CASSGGVGNQPQHF.

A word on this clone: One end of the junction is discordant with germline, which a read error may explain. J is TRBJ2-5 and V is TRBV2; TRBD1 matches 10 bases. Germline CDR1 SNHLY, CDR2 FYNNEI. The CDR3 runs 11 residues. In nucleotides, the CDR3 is TGTGCCAGCAGTGTTAGGGACAGGGGAAACTTC. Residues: CASSVRDRGNF.

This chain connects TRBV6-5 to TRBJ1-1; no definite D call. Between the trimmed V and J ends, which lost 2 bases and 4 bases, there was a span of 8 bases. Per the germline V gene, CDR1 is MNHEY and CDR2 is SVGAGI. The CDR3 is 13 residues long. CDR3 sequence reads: CASSYLGGTEAFF. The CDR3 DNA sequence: TGTGCCAGCAGTTACCTGGGAGGCACTGAAGCTTTCTTT.

The CDR3 here is CASSQDRGFFNQPQHF. The DNA for the CDR3 is TGTGCCAGCAGCCAAGATAGGGGTTTCTTCAATCAGCCCCAGCATTTT. The chain combines TRBV4-2 with TRBJ1-5; possibly TRBD1 for D (5 bases). The length of the CDR3 is 16 residues. V gave up 0 bases and J gave up 3 bases, with 12 bases separating them. Germline CDR1 is LGHNA and CDR2 is YNFKEQ.

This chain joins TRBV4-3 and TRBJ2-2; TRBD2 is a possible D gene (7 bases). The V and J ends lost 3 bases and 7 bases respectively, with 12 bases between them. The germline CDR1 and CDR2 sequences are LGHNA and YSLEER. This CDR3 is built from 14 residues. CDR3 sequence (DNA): TGCGCCAGCAGCCAGCGGGGGCGGGACGGGGAGCTGTTTTTT. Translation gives CASSQRGRDGELFF.

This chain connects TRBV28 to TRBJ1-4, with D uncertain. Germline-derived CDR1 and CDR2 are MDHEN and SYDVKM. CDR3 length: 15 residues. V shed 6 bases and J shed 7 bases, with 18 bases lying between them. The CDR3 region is CASRGLSSSGEKLFF. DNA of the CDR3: TGTGCCAGCAGGGGTCTGAGTTCGTCGGGTGAAAAACTGTTTTTT.

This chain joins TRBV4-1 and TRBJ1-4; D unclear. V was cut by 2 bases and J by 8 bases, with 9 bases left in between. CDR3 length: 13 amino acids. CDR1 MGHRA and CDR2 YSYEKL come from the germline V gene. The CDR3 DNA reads TGCGCCAGCAGCCAAAGGCCCCAAGAAAAACTGTTTTTT. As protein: CASSQRPQEKLFF.

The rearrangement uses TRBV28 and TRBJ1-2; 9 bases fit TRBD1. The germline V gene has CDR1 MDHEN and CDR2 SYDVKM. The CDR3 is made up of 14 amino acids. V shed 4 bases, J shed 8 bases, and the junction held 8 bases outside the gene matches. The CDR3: CASSSQTGGAGYTF. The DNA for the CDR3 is TGTGCCAGCAGTTCCCAAACAGGGGGCGCGGGCTACACCTTC.

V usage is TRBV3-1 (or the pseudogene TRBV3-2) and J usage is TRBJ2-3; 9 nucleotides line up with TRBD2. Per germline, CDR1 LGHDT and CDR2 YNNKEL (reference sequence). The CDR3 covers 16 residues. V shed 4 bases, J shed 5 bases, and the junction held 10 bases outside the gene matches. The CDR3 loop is CASSPPAGGLIDTQYF. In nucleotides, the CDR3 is TGTGCCAGCAGCCCACCGGCGGGGGGGCTTATAGATACGCAGTATTTT.

CDR3 amino acids: CASSLGGDSPLHF. The CDR3 nucleotides are TGTGCCAGCAGCTTAGGCGGGGACTCACCCCTCCACTTT. This rearrangement joins TRBV13 to TRBJ1-6; D possibly corresponds to TRBD1 (5 bases). Trimming pared 0 bases from V and 10 bases from J, leaving 7 bases between. The germline gives CDR1 PRHDT, CDR2 FYEKMQ (reference sequence). The CDR3 runs 13 residues.

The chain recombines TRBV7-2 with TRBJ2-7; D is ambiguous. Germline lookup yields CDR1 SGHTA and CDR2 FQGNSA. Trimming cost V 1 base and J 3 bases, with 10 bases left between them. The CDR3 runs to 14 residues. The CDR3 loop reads CASSLGSTVYEQYF. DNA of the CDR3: TGTGCCAGCAGCTTAGGCTCAACAGTCTACGAGCAGTACTTC. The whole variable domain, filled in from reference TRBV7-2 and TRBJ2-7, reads GAGVSQSPSNKVTEKGKDVELRCDPISGHTALYWYRQSLGQGLEFLIYFQGNSAPDKSGLPSDRFSAERTGGSVSTLTIQRTQQEDSAVYLCASSLGSTVYEQYFGPGTRLTVT.

Written as DNA, the CDR3 is TGCGCCAGCAGCTTGTGGGTCGGGACTCAGAACACTGAAGCTTTCTTT. Translating gives CASSLWVGTQNTEAFF. J is TRBJ1-1 and V is TRBV5-1; a possible D gene is TRBD1 (5 bases). This CDR3 has 16 amino acids. The V end lost 1 base, the J end lost 1 base, and 14 bases lay between the germline ends. Germline CDR1 SGHRS, CDR2 YFSETQ.

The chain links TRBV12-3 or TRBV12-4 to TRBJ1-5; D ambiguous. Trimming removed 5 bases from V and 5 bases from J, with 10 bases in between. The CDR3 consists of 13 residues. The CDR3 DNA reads TGTGCCAGCAGTGGCGGTGGGCATCAGCCCCAGCATTTT. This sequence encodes CASSGGGHQPQHF.

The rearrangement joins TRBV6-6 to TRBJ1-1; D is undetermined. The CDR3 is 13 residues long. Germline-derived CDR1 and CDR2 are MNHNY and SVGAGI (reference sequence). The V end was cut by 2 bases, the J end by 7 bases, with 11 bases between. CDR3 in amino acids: CASSYRPLFEAFF. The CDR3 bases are TGTGCCAGCAGTTACAGACCACTTTTTGAAGCTTTCTTT.

The CDR3 bases are TGTGCCAGCAGCTTGGGGGACAGGGAATTCTTC. It is translated as CASSLGDREFF. J is TRBJ2-1 and V is TRBV5-5, with 9 nucleotides matching TRBD1. Germline V lookup: CDR1 SGHKS, CDR2 YYEKEE (reference sequence). V dropped 0 bases and J dropped 16; count of bases not matched to a gene: 2. The CDR3 sequence is 11 residues long.

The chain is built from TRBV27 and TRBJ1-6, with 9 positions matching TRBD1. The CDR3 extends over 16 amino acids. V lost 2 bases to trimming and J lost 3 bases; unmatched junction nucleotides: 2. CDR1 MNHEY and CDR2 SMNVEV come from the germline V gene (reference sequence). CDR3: CASSLGTGRYNSPLHF. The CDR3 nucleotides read TGTGCCAGCAGTTTAGGGACAGGGCGCTATAATTCACCCCTCCACTTT.

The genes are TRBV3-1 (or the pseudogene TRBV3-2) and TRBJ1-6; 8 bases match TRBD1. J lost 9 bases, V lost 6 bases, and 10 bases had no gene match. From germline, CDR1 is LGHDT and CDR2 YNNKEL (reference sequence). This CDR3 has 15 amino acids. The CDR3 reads CASSPGQGLGSPLHF. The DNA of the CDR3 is TGTGCCAGCAGTCCTGGACAGGGATTGGGTTCACCCCTCCACTTT.

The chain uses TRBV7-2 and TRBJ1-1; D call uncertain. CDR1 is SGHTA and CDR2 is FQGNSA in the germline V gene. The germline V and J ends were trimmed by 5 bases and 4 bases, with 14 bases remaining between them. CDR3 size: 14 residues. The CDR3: CASSRPLVGTEAFF. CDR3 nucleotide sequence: TGTGCCAGCAGCCGTCCATTGGTTGGCACTGAAGCTTTCTTT.

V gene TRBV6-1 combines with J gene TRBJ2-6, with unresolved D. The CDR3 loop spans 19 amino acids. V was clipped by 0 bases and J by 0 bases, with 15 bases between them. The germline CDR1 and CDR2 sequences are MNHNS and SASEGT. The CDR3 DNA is TGTGCCAGCAGTGAAGCGCCCGCCCGATTAAGCTCTGGGGCCAACGTCCTGACTTTC. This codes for CASSEAPARLSSGANVLTF.

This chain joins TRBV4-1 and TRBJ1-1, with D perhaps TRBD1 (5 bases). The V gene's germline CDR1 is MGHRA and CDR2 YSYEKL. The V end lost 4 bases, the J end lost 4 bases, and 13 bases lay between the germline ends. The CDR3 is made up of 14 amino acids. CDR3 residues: CASSLVGGGTEAFF. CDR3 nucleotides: TGCGCCAGCAGCCTAGTGGGGGGTGGCACTGAAGCTTTCTTT.

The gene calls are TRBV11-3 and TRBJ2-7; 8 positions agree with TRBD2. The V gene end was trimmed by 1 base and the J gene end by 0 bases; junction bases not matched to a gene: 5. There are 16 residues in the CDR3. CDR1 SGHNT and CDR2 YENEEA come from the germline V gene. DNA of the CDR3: TGTGCCAGCAGCTTAGGCGGGGGGACGGGCTCCTACGAGCAGTACTTC. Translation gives CASSLGGGTGSYEQYF.

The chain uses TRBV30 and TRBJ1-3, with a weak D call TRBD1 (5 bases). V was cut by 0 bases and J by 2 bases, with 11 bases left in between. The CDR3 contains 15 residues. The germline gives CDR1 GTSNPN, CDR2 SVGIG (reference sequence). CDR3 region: CAWSVRDPTGNTIYF. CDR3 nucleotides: TGTGCCTGGAGTGTAAGGGACCCCACTGGAAACACCATATATTTT.

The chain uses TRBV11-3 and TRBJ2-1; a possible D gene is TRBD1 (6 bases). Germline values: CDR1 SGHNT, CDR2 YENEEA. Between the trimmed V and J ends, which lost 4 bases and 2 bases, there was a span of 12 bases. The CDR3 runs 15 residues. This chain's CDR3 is CASSSQGLPYNEQFF. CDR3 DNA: TGTGCCAGCAGCTCCCAGGGGCTCCCCTACAATGAGCAGTTCTTC.

The CDR3 loop reads CASSRDSGGYTF. CDR3 sequence (DNA): TGTGCCAGCAGTCGAGACTCGGGGGGCTACACCTTC. The V call is TRBV6-5, the J call TRBJ1-2; D is unresolved. Trimming took off 5 bases at V and 8 bases at J, with 12 bases between the two ends. The CDR3 spans 12 residues. Germline V gene lookup returns CDR1 MNHEY and CDR2 SVGAGI.

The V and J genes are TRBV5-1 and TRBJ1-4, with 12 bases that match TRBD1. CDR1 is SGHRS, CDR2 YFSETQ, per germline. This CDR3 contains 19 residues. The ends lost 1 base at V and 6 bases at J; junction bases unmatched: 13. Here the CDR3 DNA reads TGCGCCAGCAGCTTGAGGGGCCAGGGACAGGGGGCGACTGATGAAAAACTGTTTTTT. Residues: CASSLRGQGQGATDEKLFF.

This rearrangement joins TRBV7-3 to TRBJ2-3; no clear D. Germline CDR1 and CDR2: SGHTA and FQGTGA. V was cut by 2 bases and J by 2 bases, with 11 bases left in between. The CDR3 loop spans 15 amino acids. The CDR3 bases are TGTGCCAGCAGCTTAGGGGTATTAAACACAGATACGCAGTATTTT. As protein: CASSLGVLNTDTQYF.

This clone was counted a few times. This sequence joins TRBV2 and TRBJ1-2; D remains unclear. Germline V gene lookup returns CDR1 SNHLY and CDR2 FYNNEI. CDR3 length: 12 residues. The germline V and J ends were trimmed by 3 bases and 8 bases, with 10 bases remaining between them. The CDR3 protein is CASSDGRGGYTF. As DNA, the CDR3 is TGTGCCAGCAGTGACGGCCGCGGGGGCTACACCTTC.

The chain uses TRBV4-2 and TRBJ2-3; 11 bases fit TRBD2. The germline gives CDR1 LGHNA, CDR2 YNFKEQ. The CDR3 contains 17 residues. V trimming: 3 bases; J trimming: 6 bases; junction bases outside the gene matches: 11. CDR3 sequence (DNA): TGTGCCAGCAGCCAGGAGTGGCTAGCGGGGGGAGGGGATACGCAGTATTTT. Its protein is CASSQEWLAGGGDTQYF.

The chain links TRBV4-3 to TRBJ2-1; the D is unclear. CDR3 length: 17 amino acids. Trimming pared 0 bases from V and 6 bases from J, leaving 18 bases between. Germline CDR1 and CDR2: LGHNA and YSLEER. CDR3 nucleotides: TGCGCCAGCAGCCAAGATATAATGACGGGCAGTATCAATGAGCAGTTCTTC. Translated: CASSQDIMTGSINEQFF.

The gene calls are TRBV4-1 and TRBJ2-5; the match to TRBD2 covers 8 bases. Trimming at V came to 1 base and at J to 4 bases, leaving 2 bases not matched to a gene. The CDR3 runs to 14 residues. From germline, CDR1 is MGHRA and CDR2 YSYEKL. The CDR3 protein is CASSQGLAPETQYF. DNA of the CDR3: TGCGCCAGCAGCCAAGGACTAGCGCCAGAGACCCAGTACTTC.

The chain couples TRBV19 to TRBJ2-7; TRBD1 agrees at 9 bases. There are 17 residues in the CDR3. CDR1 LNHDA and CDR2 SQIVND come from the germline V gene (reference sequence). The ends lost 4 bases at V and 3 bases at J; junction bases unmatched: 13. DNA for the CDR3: TGTGCCAGTAGTAGATCTTCCGGGACAGGGAATCTCTACGAGCAGTACTTC. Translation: CASSRSSGTGNLYEQYF.